This T cell receptor (beta chain) was retrieved from a study of T cell responses to AZD1222 COVID-19 vaccine. Findings and limits, study-wide: Spike was spanned by vaccine-associated CD4 TCRs, which were dominant at 160-218 and 743-854. Among spike-specific TCRs, nearly half reportedly target unmutated variant regions.

This CDR3 region has 12 residues. Germline-derived CDR1 and CDR2 are DFQATT and SNEGSKA (reference sequence). Profiled with immunoSEQ multiplex PCR; TCRdb holds only in-frame clones, not every one. Of 6,000 or so clones in the sample, 87% were seen once. On this clone: Antigen specificity is unknown. Mismatch with germline at one junction end may stem from a read error.

Timing groups of about 4 and about 12 weeks for second doses were pooled. Source: peripheral blood, taken 28 days after the second AZD1222 dose. The clonotype comes from an adult who received the AZD1222 COVID-19 vaccine. This chain links TRBV20-1 with TRBJ1-2; D might be TRBD1 (6 bases). The CDR3 DNA follows: TGCAGTGCTAGTCCCACTACAGGGTGGGTGGACTTC. As protein: CSASPTTGWVDF.